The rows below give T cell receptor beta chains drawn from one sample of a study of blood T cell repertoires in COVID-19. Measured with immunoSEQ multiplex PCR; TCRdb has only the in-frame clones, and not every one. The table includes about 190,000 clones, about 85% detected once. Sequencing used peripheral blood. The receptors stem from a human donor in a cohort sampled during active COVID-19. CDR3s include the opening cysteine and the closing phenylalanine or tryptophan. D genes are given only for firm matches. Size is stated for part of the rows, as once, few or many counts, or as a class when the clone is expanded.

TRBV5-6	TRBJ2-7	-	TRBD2	TGTGCCAGCAGCGGGGGACTAGCGGAGTCCTCCTACGAGCAGTACTTC	CASSGGLAESSYEQYF
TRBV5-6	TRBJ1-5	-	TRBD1	TGTGCCAGCAGCTTGTACAGGGGACAGCCCCAGCATTTT	CASSLYRGQPQHF
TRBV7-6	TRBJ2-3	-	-	TGTGCCAGCAGCCCAAGGAGGTTTAGCACAGATACGCAGTATTTT	CASSPRRFSTDTQYF
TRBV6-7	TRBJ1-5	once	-	TGTGCCAGCAGTTATAATAGCAATCAGCCCCAGCATTTT	CASSYNSNQPQHF
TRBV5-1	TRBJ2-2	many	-	TGCGCCAGCAGCTTGGAAATAGGTCGGACAATCCAGCTGTTTTTT	CASSLEIGRTIQLFF
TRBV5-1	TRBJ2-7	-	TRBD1	TGCGCCAGCAGCTTAGGACAGGGTAACGAGCAGTACTTC	CASSLGQGNEQYF
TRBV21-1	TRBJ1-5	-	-	TGTGCCAGCAGCAAAGTGGGCAGTTGGAGGAATCAGCCCCAGCATTTT	CASSKVGSWRNQPQHF
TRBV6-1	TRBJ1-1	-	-	TGTGCCAGCAGTGAGGTCAGGGTTGAAGCTTTCTTT	CASSEVRVEAFF
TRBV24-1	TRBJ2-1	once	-	TGTGCCACCAGTGAGAGGGAGGCTGAGCAGTTCTTC	CATSEREAEQFF
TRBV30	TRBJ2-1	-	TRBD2	TGTGCCTGGAGACTAGCGGGAGTTAATGAGCAGTTCTTC	CAWRLAGVNEQFF
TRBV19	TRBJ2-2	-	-	TGTGCCAGTAGTATCCAGGGGACCTCAGGGTACACCGGGGAGCTGTTTTTT	CASSIQGTSGYTGELFF
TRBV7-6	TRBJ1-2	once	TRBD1	TGTGCCAGCAGCACCACAGGGGGCCTAACTAACTATGGCTACACCTTC	CASSTTGGLTNYGYTF
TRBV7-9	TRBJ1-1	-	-	TGTGCCAGCAGCTCATTGGGGCCTATGAACACTGAAGCTTTCTTT	CASSSLGPMNTEAFF
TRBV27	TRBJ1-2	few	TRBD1	TGTGCCAGCAGTGACCGGACAGGGGATTTTGGCTACACCTTC	CASSDRTGDFGYTF
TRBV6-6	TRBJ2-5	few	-	TGTGCCAGCAGTCCCGCGGGACCGGGGGAGACCCAGTACTTC	CASSPAGPGETQYF
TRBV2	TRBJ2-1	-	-	TGTGCCACCGCGGGACTGCGCGGACCCGACAATGAGCAGTTCTTC	CATAGLRGPDNEQFF
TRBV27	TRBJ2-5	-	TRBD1	TGTGCCAGCAGTTTATTCGGGACAGGAAAACTCCAAGAGACCCAGTACTTC	CASSLFGTGKLQETQYF
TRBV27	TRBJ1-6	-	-	TGTGCCAGCAGTTTTCGTTCCGGGATCTATAATTCACCCCTCCACTTT	CASSFRSGIYNSPLHF
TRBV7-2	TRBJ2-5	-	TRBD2	TGTGCCAGCAGGTTCACTAGCGGGGGCCCGCAAGAGACCCAGTACTTC	CASRFTSGGPQETQYF
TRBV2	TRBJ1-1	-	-	TGTGCCAGCGGGTCCAGGACAAGGAAGGCTGAAGCTTTCTTT	CASGSRTRKAEAFF
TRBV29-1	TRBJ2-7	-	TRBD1	TGCAGCGTTAGGGGACAGATCTACGAGCAGTACTTC	CSVRGQIYEQYF
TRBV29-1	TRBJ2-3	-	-	TGCAGCGTTGCTGGTGGCCAAACAGATACGCAGTATTTT	CSVAGGQTDTQYF
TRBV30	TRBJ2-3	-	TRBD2	TGTGCCTGGAGTGTTCTGGCGGGGGGATTTTCTAGCACAGATACGCAGTATTTT	CAWSVLAGGFSSTDTQYF
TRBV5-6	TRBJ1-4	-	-	TGTGCCAGCAGCTTGTCGTTGGTGGCAGAACCAAATGAAAAACTGTTTTTT	CASSLSLVAEPNEKLFF
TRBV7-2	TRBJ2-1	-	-	TGTGCCAGCAGCTTAAGGGGACTTTCCAATGAGCAGTTCTTC	CASSLRGLSNEQFF
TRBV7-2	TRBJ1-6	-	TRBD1	TGTGCCAGCAGCTTAGTAGGGTCAGGGGGGAATTCACCCCTCCACTTT	CASSLVGSGGNSPLHF
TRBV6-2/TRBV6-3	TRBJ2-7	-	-	TGTGCCAGCAGTACCCGGACAGGCGGTAAGGGGGGCGAGCAGTACTTC	CASSTRTGGKGGEQYF
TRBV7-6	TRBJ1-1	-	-	TGTGCCAGCAGCTCCAATCTTGGACAGATGAACACTGAAGCTTTCTTT	CASSSNLGQMNTEAFF
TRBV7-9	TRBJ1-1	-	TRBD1	TGTGCCAGCAGCTTAGCACGGACAGGGGCCGCAATGAACACTGAAGCTTTCTTT	CASSLARTGAAMNTEAFF
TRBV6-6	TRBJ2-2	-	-	TGTGCCAGCAGTTACTACGGAGACGAGCTGTTTTTT	CASSYYGDELFF
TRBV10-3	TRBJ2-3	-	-	TGTGCCATCAACCGAGGCCTAAGCACAGATACGCAGTATTTT	CAINRGLSTDTQYF
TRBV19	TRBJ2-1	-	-	TGTGCCAGTAGTAACAGGGACAATGAGCAGTTCTTC	CASSNRDNEQFF
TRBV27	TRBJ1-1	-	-	TGTGCCAGCATGGAGACAGTTTCGGCTGAAGCTTTCTTT	CASMETVSAEAFF
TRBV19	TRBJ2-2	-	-	TGTGCCAGTAGTATAGGGGGCATCGTTGGCGGTTACCGGGAGCTGTTTTTT	CASSIGGIVGGYRELFF
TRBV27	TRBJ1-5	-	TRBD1	TGTGCCAGCAGTAGAGGACAGGGAGAGCAGCCCCAGCATTTT	CASSRGQGEQPQHF
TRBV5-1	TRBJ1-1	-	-	TGCGCCAGCAGCTTGACAGGCCCTTCCTTCGGCACTGAAGCTTTCTTT	CASSLTGPSFGTEAFF
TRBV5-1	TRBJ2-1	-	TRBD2	TGCGCCAGCAGCTGGGGGGGACTAGCGGAAAACAATGAGCAGTTCTTC	CASSWGGLAENNEQFF
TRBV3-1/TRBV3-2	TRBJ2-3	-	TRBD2	TGTGCCAGCAGCCCCTTAGCGGGGACAGATACGCAGTATTTT	CASSPLAGTDTQYF
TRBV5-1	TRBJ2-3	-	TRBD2	TGCGCCAGCAGGACTAGCGGGGCAAACACAGATACGCAGTATTTT	CASRTSGANTDTQYF
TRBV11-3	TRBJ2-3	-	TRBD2	TGTGCCAGCAGCCGGGGACTAGATAGAGACCCCACAGATACGCAGTATTTT	CASSRGLDRDPTDTQYF
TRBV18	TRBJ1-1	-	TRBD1	TGTGCCAGCTCATCGGGACAGGGTTGGAACACTGAAGCTTTCTTT	CASSSGQGWNTEAFF
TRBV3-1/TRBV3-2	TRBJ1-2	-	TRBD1	TGTGCCAGCAGCCAACCTGGACAGGGGGCTTATGGCTACACCTTC	CASSQPGQGAYGYTF
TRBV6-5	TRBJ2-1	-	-	TGTGCCAGCAGGGGGAGGACAGGCTACAATGAGCAGTTCTTC	CASRGRTGYNEQFF
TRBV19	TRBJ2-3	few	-	TGTGCCACCTCAAGAGGAGAAGTAGGTGATACGCAGTATTTT	CATSRGEVGDTQYF
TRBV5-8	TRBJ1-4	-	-	TGTGCCAGCAGCTTGGGTCGGTCAACTAATGAAAAACTGTTTTTT	CASSLGRSTNEKLFF
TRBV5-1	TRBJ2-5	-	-	TGCGCCAGCAGCGGAATACAGGGATCAGAGACCCAGTACTTC	CASSGIQGSETQYF
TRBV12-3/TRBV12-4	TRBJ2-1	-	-	TGTGCCAGCAGTTTAGCCTACTCCCAGGGGTTCTTC	CASSLAYSQGFF
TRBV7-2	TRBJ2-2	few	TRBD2	TGTGCCAGCAGGAATCGGAAACTAGCGGGGGGGCTCGGGGAGCTGTTTTTT	CASRNRKLAGGLGELFF
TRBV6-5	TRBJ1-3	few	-	TGTGCCAGCAGTACCAGGGGTTTCGATGGAAACACCATATATTTT	CASSTRGFDGNTIYF
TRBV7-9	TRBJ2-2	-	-	TGTGCCAGCAGCTTAGCTCCGATCGCAGGCACCGGGGAGCTGTTTTTT	CASSLAPIAGTGELFF
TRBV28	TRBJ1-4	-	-	TGTGCCAGCAGTTTACTTTCCGGGAAGACTGAAAAACTGTTTTTT	CASSLLSGKTEKLFF
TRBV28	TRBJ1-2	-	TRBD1	TGTGCCAGCAGTGAACCCGGGACAGGGGTTAGGGGCTACACCTTC	CASSEPGTGVRGYTF
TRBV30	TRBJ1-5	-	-	TGTGCCTTCCAGACAGGAGATAGCAATCAGCCCCAGCATTTT	CAFQTGDSNQPQHF
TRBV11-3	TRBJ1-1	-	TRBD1	TGTGCCAGCAGCTCAGGCTTAACGGACAGGGAAGAAGCTTTCTTT	CASSSGLTDREEAFF
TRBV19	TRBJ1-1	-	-	TGTGCCAGTAGTAAGGCGAACGGCGAGGGAGGCATGAACACTGAAGCTTTCTTT	CASSKANGEGGMNTEAFF
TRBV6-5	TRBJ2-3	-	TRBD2	TGTGCCAGCAGCAAACGGGGGGCAGATACGCAGTATTTT	CASSKRGADTQYF
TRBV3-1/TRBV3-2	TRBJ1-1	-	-	TGTGCCAGCAGCCAAAATCAGGGGTCGGGAGCTTTCTTT	CASSQNQGSGAFF
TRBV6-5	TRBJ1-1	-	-	TGTGCCAGCAGCCGGGAGTTTATGAACACTGAAGCTTTCTTT	CASSREFMNTEAFF